Sequencing of this TCR beta chain was carried out in a study of neurological immune-mediated disorders. Sorted libraries used around 1 million CD4+ or CD8+ T cells. TCRdb itself ran the 5' RACE reads through MiXCR, one entry per CDR3 protein. The table records 45,000 to 55,000 distinct CDR3 sequences, just under 6% of them present only once. The V end was cut by 0 bases, the J end by 0 bases, with 7 bases between. Per the germline V gene, CDR1 is SGHDT and CDR2 is YYEEEE. The CDR3 contains 14 residues. The sample taken for sequencing was CD4+ T cells from blood. The genes are TRBV5-6 and TRBJ2-7; D call uncertain. The TCR comes from a woman aged 18-35 years with multiple sclerosis. CDR3 region: CASSLVATSYEQYF. The DNA of the CDR3 is TGTGCCAGCAGCTTGGTGGCGACCTCCTACGAGCAGTACTTC.